This T cell receptor beta chain stems from a study of CD8 T cells in ankylosing spondylitis. Regarding the study as a whole: Seemingly distinctive of ankylosing spondylitis blood was a TCR beta motif formed by eight highly homologous variants. Some of the motif variants had earlier been found in reactive arthritis patients' fluid and blood.

Using its own MiXCR run on the 5' RACE reads, TCRdb lists one record per CDR3 protein. The repertoire holds about 500,000 distinct CDR3 sequences, with 9.5% to 15% as singletons. Trimming took 0 bases from V and 6 from J, leaving 7 bases between them. Germline V CDR1 and CDR2: SGDLS, YYNGEE. This CDR3 is 13 amino acids long. As concerns this clonotype: Its antigen is currently unknown.

This rearrangement joins TRBV9 to TRBJ1-5; D is perhaps TRBD1 (5 bases). The receptor was isolated from a male donor with ankylosing spondylitis. Source material: blood, either unsorted or a sorted T cell fraction (not recorded which). CDR3 bases: TGTGCCAGCAGCGTAGAGGGGTCTCAGCCCCAGCATTTT. It yields the protein CASSVEGSQPQHF.